This T cell receptor beta chain originates from a study of blood T cell repertoires in COVID-19. Authors' data handling: It was from reference gene primer amplification that nucleated cell counts were estimated. The data were produced by immunoSEQ multiplex PCR, yet TCRdb's version contains in-frame clones alone and is incomplete. The V and J calls and clone size were taken over from that table, and D and trimming were inferred from the DNA. The sample includes some 140,000 clones, 85% to 90% seen only once; the top ten take 2% to 2.5%. The receptor's source is a man aged 45 to 65 with active COVID-19. Sequencing input: peripheral blood.

CDR3 region: CASNMGGLAREQYF. CDR3 nucleotide sequence: TGTGCCAGCAATATGGGGGGACTAGCACGCGAGCAGTACTTC. The chain has TRBV6-5 and TRBJ2-7; 9 bases are shared with TRBD2. Germline CDR1 MNHEY, CDR2 SVGAGI. V trimming: 7 bases; J trimming: 6 bases; junction bases outside the gene matches: 10. The CDR3 has 14 amino acids.